This T cell receptor (beta chain) was found in a study of shared clonotypes between healthy human individuals. Overall study results and limits: Compared with memory subsets, naive subsets generally had larger estimated richness. Rarefaction curves obtained for sorted subsets showed sequencing incomplete despite large depth.

This table comes from immunoSEQ multiplex PCR, and its TCRdb copy is limited to in-frame clones, with some not included. The sample has some 1,600,000 clones; 98% are singletons. As regards this clone: Its antigen is still unknown.

The ends were cut back, 8 bases at V and 2 bases at J, with 10 bases in the middle. The CDR3 spans 12 residues. From germline, CDR1 is MDHEN and CDR2 SYDVKM. Sequencing input: naive CD4+ T cells sorted from blood. Subset: CD45RA+ positively selected. This chain connects TRBV28 to TRBJ2-7; TRBD1 is a possible D gene (5 bases). This sequence originates from a young man in good health. This chain's CDR3 is CASQRTTYEQYF. The CDR3 bases are TGTGCCAGCCAAAGGACAACCTACGAGCAGTACTTC.